These T cell receptor beta chains were read from a single sample in a study of cytomegalovirus exposure and HLA in healthy donors. The repertoire was sequenced with immunoSEQ multiplex PCR; TCRdb's copy has only in-frame clones and lacks some. The repertoire includes tens of thousands of clones, roughly 80% of them detected once, and approximately 1.1% sits in the top ten. The sequenced sample consisted of PBMCs. These receptors were obtained from a girl aged 2 to 9 in good health and CMV-seropositive. Both conserved end residues are part of each CDR3. D genes are given only for firm matches. Only part of the rows carry a size: once, few, many, or a class if the clone is expanded.

.	.	TRBV4-1	TRBJ2-7	CASSQGLIYEQYF	TGCGCCAGCAGCCAAGGACTTATCTACGAGCAGTACTTC
.	TRBD1	TRBV9	TRBJ1-3	CASSVGTASGNTIYF	TGTGCCAGCAGCGTGGGGACAGCCTCTGGAAACACCATATATTTT
.	TRBD1	TRBV19	TRBJ2-2	CASMGQGSTGELFF	TGTGCCAGTATGGGACAGGGAAGCACCGGGGAGCTGTTTTTT
.	.	TRBV19	TRBJ1-5	CASKTGFQPQHF	TGTGCCAGTAAAACAGGGTTTCAGCCCCAGCATTTT
.	TRBD2	TRBV6-1	TRBJ2-1	CASSDLSGTSGHLSQFF	TGTGCCAGCAGTGACCTCTCCGGGACTAGCGGCCATCTGAGCCAGTTCTTC
.	TRBD1	TRBV5-1	TRBJ1-2	CASSQGGYYTF	TGCGCCAGCAGCCAGGGGGGCTACTACACCTTC
.	.	TRBV7-9	TRBJ1-1	CASSIISWARGNTEAFF	TGTGCCAGCAGCATAATATCGTGGGCCCGGGGGAACACTGAAGCTTTCTTT
.	.	TRBV5-1	TRBJ1-1	CASSLDATVRGEAFF	TGCGCCAGCAGCTTGGATGCGACCGTGCGGGGTGAAGCTTTCTTT
few	TRBD2	TRBV5-1	TRBJ2-7	CASSLAFSGISYEQYF	TGCGCCAGCAGCTTGGCCTTTAGCGGGATCTCCTACGAGCAGTACTTC
.	.	TRBV7-9	TRBJ2-7	CASSATGSSYERYF	TGTGCCAGCAGCGCAACGGGAAGCTCCTACGAGCGGTACTTC
.	TRBD1	TRBV5-1	TRBJ1-4	CASATGTGSNEKLFF	TGCGCCAGCGCCACCGGGACAGGGTCTAATGAAAAACTGTTTTTT
.	.	TRBV7-2	TRBJ2-3	CASSFLVVRDTQYF	TGTGCCAGCAGCTTCCTCGTGGTCCGGGATACGCAGTATTTT
.	TRBD1	TRBV6-1	TRBJ1-4	CASSGGQGGNEKLFF	TGTGCCAGCAGTGGGGGACAGGGAGGTAATGAAAAACTGTTTTTT
.	.	TRBV6-6	TRBJ1-4	CASSSRAGVGEKLFF	TGTGCCAGCAGTTCCCGAGCAGGGGTGGGTGAAAAACTGTTTTTT
.	.	TRBV5-1	TRBJ1-4	CASSLSYSNEKLFF	TGCGCCAGCAGCTTGAGCTACAGTAATGAAAAACTGTTTTTT
.	TRBD2	TRBV5-1	TRBJ2-7	CASSLGAGGQIPYEQYF	TGCGCCAGCAGCTTGGGAGCGGGAGGCCAGATTCCCTACGAGCAGTACTTC
.	TRBD1	TRBV10-1	TRBJ1-5	CASRSDRERNQPQHF	TGCGCCAGCAGATCAGACAGGGAGAGGAATCAGCCCCAGCATTTT
.	.	TRBV6-5	TRBJ2-7	CASSPLDRYYEQYF	TGTGCCAGCAGCCCCCTAGACAGGTACTACGAGCAGTACTTC
.	TRBD1	TRBV7-9	TRBJ2-7	CASTQTPTGSSYEQYF	TGTGCCAGCACGCAAACACCGACAGGGAGCTCCTACGAGCAGTACTTC
.	.	TRBV28	TRBJ2-7	CASSPWATYEQYF	TGTGCCAGCAGTCCTTGGGCCACCTACGAGCAGTACTTC
.	.	TRBV30	TRBJ1-5	CAWSGTSNQPQHF	TGTGCCTGGAGTGGGACAAGCAATCAGCCCCAGCATTTT
.	.	TRBV30	TRBJ2-2	CAWSRGPAANTGELFF	TGTGCCTGGAGTAGGGGCCCGGCCGCGAACACCGGGGAGCTGTTTTTT
.	.	TRBV9	TRBJ1-2	CASSVEGAPGKDGYTF	TGTGCCAGCAGCGTAGAAGGTGCGCCCGGGAAGGATGGCTACACCTTC
.	.	TRBV5-1	TRBJ2-7	CASAGQGPYEQYF	TGCGCCAGCGCAGGGCAAGGCCCCTACGAGCAGTACTTC
.	TRBD1	TRBV28	TRBJ1-3	CASNSGGAGNTIYF	TGTGCCAGCAATTCAGGGGGCGCTGGAAACACCATATATTTT
.	.	TRBV2	TRBJ1-5	CASGVHPGLSMGNQPQHF	TGTGCCAGCGGGGTCCATCCAGGGCTGTCGATGGGCAATCAGCCCCAGCATTTT
.	TRBD1	TRBV5-6	TRBJ2-3	CASRPGGLDTQYF	TGTGCCAGCAGACCAGGGGGCTTAGATACGCAGTATTTT
.	TRBD1	TRBV13	TRBJ2-7	CASSFSLGQGIYEQYF	TGTGCCAGCAGCTTCTCCTTGGGACAGGGGATCTACGAGCAGTACTTC
.	TRBD1	TRBV15	TRBJ1-1	CATSRDWGQTNTEAFF	TGTGCCACCAGCAGAGATTGGGGACAGACGAACACTGAAGCTTTCTTT
.	.	TRBV30	TRBJ1-2	CAWKSTGWDYGYTF	TGTGCCTGGAAGAGCACAGGGTGGGACTATGGCTACACCTTC
.	TRBD1	TRBV28	TRBJ2-1	CASSLTGGSYNEQFF	TGTGCCAGCAGCCTTACAGGGGGGAGCTACAATGAGCAGTTCTTC
.	TRBD1	TRBV5-6	TRBJ1-2	CASSLGTGEGYTF	TGTGCCAGCAGCTTGGGGACAGGGGAAGGCTACACCTTC
.	TRBD1	TRBV4-1	TRBJ1-1	CASSPKQGGTEAFF	TGCGCCAGCAGCCCCAAACAGGGGGGGACTGAAGCTTTCTTT